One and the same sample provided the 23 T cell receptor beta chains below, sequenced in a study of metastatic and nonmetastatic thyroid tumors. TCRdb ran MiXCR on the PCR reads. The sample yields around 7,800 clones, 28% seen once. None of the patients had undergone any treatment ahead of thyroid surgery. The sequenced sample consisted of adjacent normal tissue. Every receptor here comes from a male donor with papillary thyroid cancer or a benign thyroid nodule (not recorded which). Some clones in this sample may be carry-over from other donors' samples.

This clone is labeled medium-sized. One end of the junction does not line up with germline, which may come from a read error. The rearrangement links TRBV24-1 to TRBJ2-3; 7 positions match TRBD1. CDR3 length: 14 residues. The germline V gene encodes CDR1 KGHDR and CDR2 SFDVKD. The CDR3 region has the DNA TGTGCCACCAGAGGGGGACAGAGCAAAGATACGCAGTATTTT. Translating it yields CATRGGQSKDTQYF.

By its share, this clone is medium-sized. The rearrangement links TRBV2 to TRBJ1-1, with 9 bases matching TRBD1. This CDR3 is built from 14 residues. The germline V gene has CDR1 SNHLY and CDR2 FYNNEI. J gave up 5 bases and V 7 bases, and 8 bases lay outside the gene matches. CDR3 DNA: TGTGCCAGCATCGGGACAGGGATAGGGACTGAAGCTTTCTTT. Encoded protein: CASIGTGIGTEAFF.

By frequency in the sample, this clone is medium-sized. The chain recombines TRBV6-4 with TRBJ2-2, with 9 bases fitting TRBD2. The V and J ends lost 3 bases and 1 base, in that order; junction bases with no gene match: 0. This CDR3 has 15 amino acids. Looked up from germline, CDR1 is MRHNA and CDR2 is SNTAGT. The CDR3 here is CASSETSGNTGELFF. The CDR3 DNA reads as TGTGCCAGCAGTGAGACTAGCGGGAACACCGGGGAGCTGTTTTTT.

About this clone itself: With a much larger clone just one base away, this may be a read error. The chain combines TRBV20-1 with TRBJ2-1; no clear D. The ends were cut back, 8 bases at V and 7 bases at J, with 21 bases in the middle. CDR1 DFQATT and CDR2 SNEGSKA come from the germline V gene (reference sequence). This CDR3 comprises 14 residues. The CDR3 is CSSTPFGMGNEQFF. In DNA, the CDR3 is TGCAGTTCTACCCCGTTTGGGATGGGGAATGAGCAGTTCTTC.

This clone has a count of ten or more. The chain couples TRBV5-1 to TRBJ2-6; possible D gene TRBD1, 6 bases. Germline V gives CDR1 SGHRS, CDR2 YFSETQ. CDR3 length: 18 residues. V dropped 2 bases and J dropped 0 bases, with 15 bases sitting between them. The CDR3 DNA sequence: TGCGCCAGCAGCTTTGAACAGGGAGAGGGCTCTGGGGCCAACGTCCTGACTTTC. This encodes CASSFEQGEGSGANVLTF.

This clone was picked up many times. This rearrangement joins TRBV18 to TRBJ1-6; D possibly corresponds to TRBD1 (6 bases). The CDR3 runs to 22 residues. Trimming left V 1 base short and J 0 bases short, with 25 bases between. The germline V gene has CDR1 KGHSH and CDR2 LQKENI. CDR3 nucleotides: TGTGCCAGCTCACCACTCCGACTCGGGAACGACAGGCCAAGCTCCTATAATTCACCCCTCCACTTT. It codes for CASSPLRLGNDRPSSYNSPLHF.

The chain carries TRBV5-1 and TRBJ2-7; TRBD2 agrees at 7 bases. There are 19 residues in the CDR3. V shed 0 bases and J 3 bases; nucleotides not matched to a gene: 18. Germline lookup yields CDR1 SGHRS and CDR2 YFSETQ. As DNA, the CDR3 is TGCGCCAGCAGCTTGGGTGGGCCCGGGACTAACAAGAAGGACTACGAGCAGTACTTC. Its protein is CASSLGGPGTNKKDYEQYF.

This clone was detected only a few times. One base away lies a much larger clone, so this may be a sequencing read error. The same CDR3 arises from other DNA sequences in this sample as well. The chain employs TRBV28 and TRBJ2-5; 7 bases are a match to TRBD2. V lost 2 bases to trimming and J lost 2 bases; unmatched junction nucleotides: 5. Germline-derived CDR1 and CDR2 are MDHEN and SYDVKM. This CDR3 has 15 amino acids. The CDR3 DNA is TGTGCCAGCAGTTTAAGTGGCGGGAGTCAAGAGACCCAGTACTTC. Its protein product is CASSLSGGSQETQYF.

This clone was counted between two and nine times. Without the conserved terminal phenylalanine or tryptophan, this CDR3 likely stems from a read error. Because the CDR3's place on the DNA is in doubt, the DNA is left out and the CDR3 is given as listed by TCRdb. The CDR3 loop is CARSLSRASNQPQNS. The genes are TRBV28 and TRBJ1-5. The CDR3 region is 15 residues in length, termini included. Germline V gene data show CDR1 as MDHEN and CDR2 as SYDVKM.

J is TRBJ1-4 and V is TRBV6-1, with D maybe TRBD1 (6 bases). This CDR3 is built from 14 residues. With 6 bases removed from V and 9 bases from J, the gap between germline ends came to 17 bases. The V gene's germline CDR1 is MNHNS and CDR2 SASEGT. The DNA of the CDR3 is TGTGCCAGCAGGTCGGACAGCGGTAGTAAAAAACTGTTTTTT. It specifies CASRSDSGSKKLFF.

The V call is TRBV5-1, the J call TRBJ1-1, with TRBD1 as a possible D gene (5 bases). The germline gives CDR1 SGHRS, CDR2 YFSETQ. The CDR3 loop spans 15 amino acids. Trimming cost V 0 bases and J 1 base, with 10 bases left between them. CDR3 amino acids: CASSLVSGANTEAFF. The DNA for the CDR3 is TGCGCCAGCAGCTTGGTATCCGGGGCGAACACTGAAGCTTTCTTT.

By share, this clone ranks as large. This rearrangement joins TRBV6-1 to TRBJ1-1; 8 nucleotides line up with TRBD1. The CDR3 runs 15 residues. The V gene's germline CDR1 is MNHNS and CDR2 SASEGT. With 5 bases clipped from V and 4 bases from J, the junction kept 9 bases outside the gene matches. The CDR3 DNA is TGTGCCAGCAGTACCGAATACAGGGGGGCCACTGAAGCTTTCTTT. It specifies CASSTEYRGATEAFF.

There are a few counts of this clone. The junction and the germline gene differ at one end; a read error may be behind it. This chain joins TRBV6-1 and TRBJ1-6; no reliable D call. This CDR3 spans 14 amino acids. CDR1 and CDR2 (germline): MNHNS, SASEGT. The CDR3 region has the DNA TGTGCCAGCAGTGAAGGGGTCGAGGATTCACTCCTCTACTTT. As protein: CASSEGVEDSLLYF.

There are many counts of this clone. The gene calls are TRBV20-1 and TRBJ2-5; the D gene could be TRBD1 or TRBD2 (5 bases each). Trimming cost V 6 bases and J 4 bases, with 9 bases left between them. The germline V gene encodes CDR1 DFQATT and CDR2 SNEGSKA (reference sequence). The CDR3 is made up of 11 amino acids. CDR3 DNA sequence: TGCAGTGCCATCGGGACAGAGACCCAGTACTTC. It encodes CSAIGTETQYF.

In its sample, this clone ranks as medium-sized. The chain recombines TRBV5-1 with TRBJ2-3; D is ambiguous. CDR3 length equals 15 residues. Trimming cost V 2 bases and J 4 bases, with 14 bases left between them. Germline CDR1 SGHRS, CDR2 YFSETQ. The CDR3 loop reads CASSFSGEGSDTQYF. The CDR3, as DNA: TGCGCCAGCAGCTTTTCCGGAGAAGGGTCAGATACGCAGTATTTT.

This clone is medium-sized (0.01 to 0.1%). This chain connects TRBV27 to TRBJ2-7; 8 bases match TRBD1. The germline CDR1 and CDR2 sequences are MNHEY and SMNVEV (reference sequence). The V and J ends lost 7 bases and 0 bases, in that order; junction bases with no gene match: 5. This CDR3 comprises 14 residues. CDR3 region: CASTGQDSSYEQYF. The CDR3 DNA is TGTGCCAGCACGGGACAGGATAGCTCCTACGAGCAGTACTTC.

As DNA, the CDR3 is TGTGCCAGCAGCACAGGGGACACTGAAGCTTTCTTT. Protein product: CASSTGDTEAFF. The chain uses TRBV6-1 and TRBJ1-1, with 7 bases identical to TRBD1. The CDR3 consists of 12 residues. J was trimmed by 3 bases and V by 6 bases; bases with no gene match: 1. CDR1 is MNHNS and CDR2 is SASEGT in the germline V gene.

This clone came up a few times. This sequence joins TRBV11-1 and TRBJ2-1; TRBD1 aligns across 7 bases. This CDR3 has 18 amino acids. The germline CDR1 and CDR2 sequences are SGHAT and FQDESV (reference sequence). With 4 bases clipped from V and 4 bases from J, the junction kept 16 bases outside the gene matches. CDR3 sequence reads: CASSSEGDPGQSYNEQFF. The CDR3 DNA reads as TGTGCCAGCAGCTCAGAAGGAGACCCGGGACAGAGTTACAATGAGCAGTTCTTC.

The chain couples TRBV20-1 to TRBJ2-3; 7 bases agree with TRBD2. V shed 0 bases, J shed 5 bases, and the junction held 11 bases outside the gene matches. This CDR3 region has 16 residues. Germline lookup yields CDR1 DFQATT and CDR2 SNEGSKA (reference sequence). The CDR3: CSARDHASGLKDTQYF. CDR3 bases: TGCAGTGCTAGAGATCACGCTAGCGGCCTTAAAGATACGCAGTATTTT.

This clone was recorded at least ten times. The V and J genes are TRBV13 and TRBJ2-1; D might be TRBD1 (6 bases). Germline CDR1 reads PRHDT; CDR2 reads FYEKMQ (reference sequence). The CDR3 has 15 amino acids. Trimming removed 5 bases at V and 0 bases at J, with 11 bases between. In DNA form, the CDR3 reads TGTGCCAGCAGCCCACAGGGTAACTCCTACAATGAGCAGTTCTTC. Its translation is CASSPQGNSYNEQFF.

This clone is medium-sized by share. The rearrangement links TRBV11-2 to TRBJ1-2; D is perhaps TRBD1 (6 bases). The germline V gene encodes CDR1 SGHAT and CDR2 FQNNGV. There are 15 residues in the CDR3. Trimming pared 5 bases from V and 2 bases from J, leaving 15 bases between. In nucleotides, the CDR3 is TGTGCCAGCAGCCAAGGGGGGACCGCGAACTATGGCTACACCTTC. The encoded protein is CASSQGGTANYGYTF.

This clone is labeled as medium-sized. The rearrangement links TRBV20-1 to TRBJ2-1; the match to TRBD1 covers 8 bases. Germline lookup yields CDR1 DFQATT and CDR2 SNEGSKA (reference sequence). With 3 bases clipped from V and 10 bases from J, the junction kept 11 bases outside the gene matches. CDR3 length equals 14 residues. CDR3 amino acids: CSASPAGGRWEQFF. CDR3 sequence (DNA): TGCAGTGCTAGTCCCGCAGGGGGCAGGTGGGAGCAGTTCTTC.

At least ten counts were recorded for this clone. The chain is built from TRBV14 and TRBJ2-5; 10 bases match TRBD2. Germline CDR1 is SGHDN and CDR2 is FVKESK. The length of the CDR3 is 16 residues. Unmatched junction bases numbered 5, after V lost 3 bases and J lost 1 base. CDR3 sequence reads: CASSHTTSGAQETQYF. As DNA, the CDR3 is TGTGCCAGCAGCCATACAACTAGCGGGGCCCAAGAGACCCAGTACTTC.